One and the same sample provided the 30 T cell receptor beta chains below, sequenced in a study of shared clonotypes between healthy human individuals. Clones were sequenced by immunoSEQ multiplex PCR, and TCRdb holds only the in-frame ones, with some missing. The table records about 180,000 clones, roughly 91% of them present only once. The sequenced sample was naive CD4+ T cells sorted from blood. Subset meaning: CD45RA+ positively selected. The receptors here all came from a woman younger than 45 in good health.

This chain joins TRBV28 and TRBJ1-4; no clear D. The CDR3 is made up of 15 amino acids. The ends were cut back, 5 bases at V and 4 bases at J, with 14 bases in the middle. CDR1 is MDHEN and CDR2 is SYDVKM in the germline V gene. In nucleotides, the CDR3 is TGTGCCAGCAGTACCCTAACAGATCGTAATGAAAAACTGTTTTTT. Amino acids: CASSTLTDRNEKLFF.

This sequence joins TRBV14 and TRBJ2-5; D uncertain. V was clipped by 3 bases and J by 11 bases, with 19 bases between them. CDR1 is SGHDN, CDR2 FVKESK, per germline. The CDR3 consists of 14 residues. Here the CDR3 DNA reads TGTGCCAGCAGCCAGGTGACCAAAACTCGATGGCAGTACTTC. This codes for CASSQVTKTRWQYF.

This chain links TRBV28 with TRBJ1-1; the D is unclear. This CDR3 region has 13 residues. Trimming pared 4 bases from V and 5 bases from J, leaving 11 bases between. Germline CDR1 and CDR2: MDHEN and SYDVKM. CDR3 loop: CASSSPSGTEAFF. The DNA of the CDR3 is TGTGCCAGCAGTTCCCCCAGTGGGACTGAAGCTTTCTTT. The full variable domain, in which reference TRBV28 and TRBJ1-1 provide the parts outside the CDR3, is DVKVTQSSRYLVKRTGEKVFLECVQDMDHENMFWYRQDPGLGLRLIYFSYDVKMKEKGDIPEGYSVSREKKERFSLILESASTNQTSMYLCASSSPSGTEAFFGQGTRLTVV.

V is TRBV4-1 and J is TRBJ1-2, with D perhaps TRBD1 (6 bases). Trimming cost V 2 bases and J 8 bases, with 12 bases left between them. The CDR3 has 13 residues. Germline lookup yields CDR1 MGHRA and CDR2 YSYEKL. The CDR3 bases are TGCGCCAGCAGCCAAACAGGGCGTTGGGGCTACACCTTC. Translation: CASSQTGRWGYTF.

The chain employs TRBV28 and TRBJ1-5; D gene ambiguous. The CDR3 sequence is 15 residues long. Germline CDR1 is MDHEN and CDR2 is SYDVKM. Trimming cost V 6 bases and J 3 bases, with 15 bases left between them. CDR3 coding DNA: TGTGCCAGCAGGCCCCGGAAGAGCTACAATCAGCCCCAGCATTTT. This codes for CASRPRKSYNQPQHF. Complete variable domain (other parts from reference TRBV28 and TRBJ1-5): DVKVTQSSRYLVKRTGEKVFLECVQDMDHENMFWYRQDPGLGLRLIYFSYDVKMKEKGDIPEGYSVSREKKERFSLILESASTNQTSMYLCASRPRKSYNQPQHFGDGTRLSIL.

The chain uses TRBV5-6 and TRBJ2-7, with no clear D. Per the germline V gene, CDR1 is SGHDT and CDR2 is YYEEEE. This CDR3 spans 11 amino acids. V lost 2 bases and J lost 3, with 3 bases in between. The CDR3 spells CASSLGYEQYF. The CDR3 nucleotides read TGTGCCAGCAGCTTAGGCTACGAGCAGTACTTC.

The V gene is TRBV28, the J gene TRBJ2-3, with D possibly being TRBD2 (6 bases). The CDR3 sequence is 11 residues long. Trimming stripped 7 bases from V and 14 bases from J, with 16 bases between. Germline V CDR1 and CDR2: MDHEN, SYDVKM. For the CDR3, the DNA is TGTGCCAGCACAATGACTAGACGTTGGTATTTT. This encodes CASTMTRRWYF.

V is TRBV4-2 and J is TRBJ2-7; D unresolved. The V end was cut by 0 bases, the J end by 3 bases, with 9 bases between. Germline V gene sequence: CDR1 LGHNA, CDR2 YNFKEQ. CDR3 length: 14 residues. Here the CDR3 reads CASSQENKNYEQYF. For the CDR3, the DNA is TGTGCCAGCAGCCAAGAAAACAAAAACTACGAGCAGTACTTC.

The chain couples TRBV7-9 to TRBJ2-1, with 9 bases matching TRBD1. Trimming at V came to 5 bases and at J to 8 bases, leaving 10 bases not matched to a gene. The germline gives CDR1 SEHNR, CDR2 FQNEAQ (reference sequence). The length of the CDR3 is 15 residues. Written as DNA, the CDR3 is TGTGCCAGCAGCGCTCGGACAGGGGAATCCTATGAGCAGTTCTTC. It codes for CASSARTGESYEQFF.

This chain connects TRBV18 to TRBJ1-1, with D unclear. CDR3 length: 14 residues. The V end lost 0 bases, the J end lost 1 base, and 6 bases lay between the germline ends. Germline CDR1 is KGHSH and CDR2 is LQKENI. CDR3: CASSPPNRNTEAFF. In DNA, the CDR3 is TGTGCCAGCTCACCACCGAACAGGAACACTGAAGCTTTCTTT.

The chain links TRBV28 to TRBJ2-2, with D perhaps TRBD1 or TRBD2 (5 bases each). Germline V CDR1 and CDR2: MDHEN, SYDVKM. The V and J ends lost 6 bases and 5 bases respectively, with 10 bases between them. The CDR3 extends over 13 amino acids. CDR3 sequence: CASRPWGTGELFF. In nucleotides, the CDR3 is TGTGCCAGCAGGCCTTGGGGGACCGGGGAGCTGTTTTTT.

The gene calls are TRBV29-1 and TRBJ1-1; unclear D gene. V lost 4 bases to trimming and J lost 8 bases, with 11 bases between them. Germline V CDR1 and CDR2: SQVTM, ANQGSEA. The CDR3 is 11 amino acids. In DNA, the CDR3 is TGCAGCGTTGCTGCTCAAAAGGAAGCTTTCTTT. Translated: CSVAAQKEAFF.

The J gene is TRBJ2-7, the V gene TRBV23-1, with D maybe TRBD1 (5 bases). TRBV23-1 is filed as an ORF, its function uncertain. This CDR3 is built from 15 residues. The V gene lost 0 bases and the J gene lost 5 bases, with 14 bases spanning the gap. The CDR3 region is CASSQSSREVDEQYF. The CDR3 bases are TGCGCCAGCAGTCAATCGAGCAGGGAAGTGGACGAGCAGTACTTC.

This chain connects TRBV28 to TRBJ2-7, with D tentatively TRBD2 (5 bases). The CDR3 length is 15 residues. CDR1 and CDR2 (germline): MDHEN, SYDVKM. In DNA, the CDR3 is TGTGCGAGCGCTTCGGGGAAGTGGTACCTAGGCGGGCAGTACTTC. This sequence encodes CASASGKWYLGGQYF. The full variable domain, its missing parts supplied by reference TRBV28 and TRBJ2-7, is DVKVTQSSRYLVKRTGEKVFLECVQDMDHENMFWYRQDPGLGLRLIYFSYDVKMKEKGDIPEGYSVSREKKERFSLILESASTNQTSMYLCASASGKWYLGGQYFGPGTRLTVT.

The rearrangement uses TRBV5-1 and TRBJ2-7; 8 bases line up with TRBD1. The junction had 7 bases not matched to a gene; V was cut back by 3 bases and J by 5 bases. CDR3 length: 14 amino acids. Germline V gene sequence: CDR1 SGHRS, CDR2 YFSETQ. Here the CDR3 reads CASSYRTGTNEQYF. In DNA form, the CDR3 reads TGCGCCAGCAGCTACCGGACAGGGACCAACGAGCAGTACTTC.

This chain joins TRBV28 and TRBJ1-4, with TRBD1 as a possible D gene (5 bases). The CDR3 consists of 13 residues. Trimming removed 10 bases from V and 4 bases from J, with 13 bases in between. Germline V gene lookup returns CDR1 MDHEN and CDR2 SYDVKM. Here the CDR3 reads CAIHGTDNEKLFF. As DNA, the CDR3 is TGTGCCATCCACGGGACGGATAATGAAAAACTGTTTTTT.

CDR3 sequence reads: CASSSAPYEQYF. The CDR3, as DNA: TGTGCCAGCAGCTCTGCCCCTTACGAGCAGTACTTC. The chain joins TRBV11-2 to TRBJ2-7; no clear D. Germline V CDR1 and CDR2: SGHAT, FQNNGV. The CDR3 is made up of 12 amino acids. The V and J ends lost 4 bases and 4 bases respectively, with 8 bases between them.

CDR3 bases: TGCAGCGTTTCTGCCGTCGGAGGGGGTTACTCTGGGGCCAACGTCCTGACTTTC. It yields the protein CSVSAVGGGYSGANVLTF. The rearrangement joins TRBV29-1 to TRBJ2-6; TRBD1 or TRBD2 may be the D gene (6 bases each). Germline loops: CDR1 SQVTM, CDR2 ANQGSEA. V gave up 5 bases and J gave up 0 bases, with 20 bases separating them. The CDR3 extends over 18 amino acids.

The DNA for the CDR3 is TGCGCCAGCAGCTACGGGCGTACAGGGAACACTGAAGCTTTCTTT. It yields the protein CASSYGRTGNTEAFF. The genes are TRBV5-1 and TRBJ1-1; tentatively, D is TRBD1 (5 bases). Trimming shortened V by 3 bases and J by 1 base, and 13 bases separated the two germline ends. The CDR3 sequence is 15 residues long. Germline loops: CDR1 SGHRS, CDR2 YFSETQ.

This clone was recorded only once. The V and J genes are TRBV18 and TRBJ1-1; D unresolved. The germline gives CDR1 KGHSH, CDR2 LQKENI. Trimming cost V 4 bases and J 7 bases, with 7 bases left between them. This CDR3 region has 11 residues. The DNA for the CDR3 is TGTGCCAGCTCACTTCTCGATGAAGCTTTCTTT. Its translation: CASSLLDEAFF.

The chain uses TRBV19 and TRBJ2-7; maybe TRBD1 (6 bases). From germline, CDR1 is LNHDA and CDR2 SQIVND (reference sequence). This CDR3 is built from 15 residues. V gave up 6 bases and J gave up 3 bases, with 18 bases separating them. The CDR3 DNA reads as TGTGCCAGTAGCCCCCGGGACAACCCAAACTACGAGCAGTACTTC. Translated: CASSPRDNPNYEQYF.

This clone was observed a handful of times. This same CDR3 is encoded by further DNA sequences in the sample. This chain links TRBV30 with TRBJ2-7; D is unresolved. V shed 2 bases and J shed 1 base, with 3 bases lying between them. CDR3 length: 11 amino acids. The germline gives CDR1 GTSNPN, CDR2 SVGIG (reference sequence). The CDR3 DNA follows: TGTGCCTGGAGTCTTTCCTACGAGCAGTACTTC. Its protein product is CAWSLSYEQYF.

This clone was observed a single time. The identical CDR3 is also encoded by other nucleotide sequences in the sample. The V call is TRBV28, the J call TRBJ1-5; 7 nucleotides line up with TRBD1. The V and J ends lost 2 bases and 4 bases, in that order; junction bases with no gene match: 2. The CDR3 has 14 residues. Germline CDR1 reads MDHEN; CDR2 reads SYDVKM. CDR3 coding DNA: TGTGCCAGCAGTTTAGCAGGGGGAAATCAGCCCCAGCATTTT. Amino acids: CASSLAGGNQPQHF.

The CDR3 sequence is CASSSSGDSGEQYF. CDR3 DNA sequence: TGTGCCAGCAGTTCCTCAGGGGATTCTGGCGAGCAGTACTTC. This chain uses TRBV6-5 with TRBJ2-7, with D maybe TRBD1 (6 bases). This CDR3 has 14 amino acids. Germline CDR1 MNHEY, CDR2 SVGAGI. V lost 4 bases, J lost 6 bases, and 16 bases lay in between.

This chain connects TRBV6-1 to TRBJ1-5, with D perhaps matching TRBD1 (5 bases). This CDR3 is built from 15 residues. The V gene's germline CDR1 is MNHNS and CDR2 SASEGT. The germline V and J ends were trimmed by 6 bases and 5 bases, with 17 bases remaining between them. The CDR3 is CASRKGILGDQPQHF. The CDR3 nucleotides read TGTGCCAGCAGAAAAGGGATCTTAGGGGATCAGCCCCAGCATTTT.

Details on this clone: Distinct nucleotide sequences in the sample also encode this CDR3. J is TRBJ2-7 and V is TRBV4-1; no firm D call. V lost 0 bases to trimming and J lost 4 bases, with 4 bases between them. Per the germline V gene, CDR1 is MGHRA and CDR2 is YSYEKL. The CDR3 extends over 12 amino acids. The CDR3 loop is CASSQDGYEQYF. CDR3 nucleotides: TGCGCCAGCAGCCAAGATGGGTACGAGCAGTACTTC.

J is TRBJ2-7 and V is TRBV27, with 8 bases aligning to TRBD1. Germline CDR1 and CDR2: MNHEY and SMNVEV (reference sequence). This CDR3 has 15 residues. V lost 3 bases and J lost 2; bases outside the gene matches: 6. CDR3 amino acids: CASSFEAGGPYEQYF. The CDR3 DNA is TGTGCCAGCAGTTTTGAGGCAGGGGGCCCCTACGAGCAGTACTTC.

The V gene is TRBV28, the J gene TRBJ1-4; D ambiguous. This CDR3 is built from 12 residues. V shed 0 bases and J shed 8 bases, with 4 bases lying between them. Germline values: CDR1 MDHEN, CDR2 SYDVKM. This CDR3 is CASSLWGEKLFF. CDR3 DNA sequence: TGTGCCAGCAGTTTATGGGGGGAAAAACTGTTTTTT.

The gene calls are TRBV5-1 and TRBJ1-4, with D perhaps matching TRBD1 (5 bases). This CDR3 spans 15 amino acids. V dropped 3 bases and J dropped 2 bases, with 11 bases sitting between them. Germline CDR1 is SGHRS and CDR2 is YFSETQ. CDR3 in amino acids: CASSSWTSTNEKLFF. CDR3 bases: TGCGCCAGCAGCTCCTGGACATCGACTAATGAAAAACTGTTTTTT.

The rearrangement joins TRBV5-8 to TRBJ2-5, with a possible D match to TRBD2 (6 bases). Trimming stripped 0 bases from V and 5 bases from J, with 8 bases between. Germline V gene sequence: CDR1 SGHTS, CDR2 YDEGEE. This CDR3 contains 13 residues. The CDR3 DNA is TGTGCCAGCAGCTTGGAAGGGAGGGAGACCCAGTACTTC. This translates into CASSLEGRETQYF.